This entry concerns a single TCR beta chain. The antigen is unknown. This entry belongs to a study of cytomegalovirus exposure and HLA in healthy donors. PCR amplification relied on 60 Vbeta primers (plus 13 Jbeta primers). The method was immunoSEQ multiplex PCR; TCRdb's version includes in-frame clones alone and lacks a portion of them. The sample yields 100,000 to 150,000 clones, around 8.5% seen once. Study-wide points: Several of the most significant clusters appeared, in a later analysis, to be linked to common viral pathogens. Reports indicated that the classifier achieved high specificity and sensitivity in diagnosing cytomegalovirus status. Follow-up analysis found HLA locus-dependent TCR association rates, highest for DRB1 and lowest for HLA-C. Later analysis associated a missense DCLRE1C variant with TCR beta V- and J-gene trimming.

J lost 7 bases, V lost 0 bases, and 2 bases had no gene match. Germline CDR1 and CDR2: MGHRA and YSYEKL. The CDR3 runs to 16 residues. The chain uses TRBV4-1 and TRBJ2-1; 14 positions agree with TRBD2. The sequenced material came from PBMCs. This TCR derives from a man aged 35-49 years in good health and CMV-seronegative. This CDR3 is CASSQDRTSGGNEQFF. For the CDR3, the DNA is TGCGCCAGCAGCCAAGACCGGACTAGCGGGGGGAATGAGCAGTTCTTC.